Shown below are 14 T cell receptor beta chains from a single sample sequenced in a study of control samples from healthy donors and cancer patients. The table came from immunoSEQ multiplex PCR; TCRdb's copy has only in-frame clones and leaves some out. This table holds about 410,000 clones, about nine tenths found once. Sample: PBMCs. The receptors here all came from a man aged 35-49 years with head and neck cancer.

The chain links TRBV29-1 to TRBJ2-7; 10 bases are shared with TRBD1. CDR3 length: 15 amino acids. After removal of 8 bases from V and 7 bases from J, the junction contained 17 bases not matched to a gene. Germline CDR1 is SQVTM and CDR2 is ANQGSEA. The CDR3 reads CSYQTTDRGRREQYF. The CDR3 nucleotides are TGCAGCTACCAAACCACTGACAGGGGGCGGCGGGAGCAGTACTTC.

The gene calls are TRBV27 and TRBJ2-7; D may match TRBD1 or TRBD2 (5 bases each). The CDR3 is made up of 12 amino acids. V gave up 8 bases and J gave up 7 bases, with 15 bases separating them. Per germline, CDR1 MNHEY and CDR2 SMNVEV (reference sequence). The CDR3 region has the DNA TGTGCCAGCCGGGACGCCCTCATGGAGCAGTACTTC. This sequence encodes CASRDALMEQYF.

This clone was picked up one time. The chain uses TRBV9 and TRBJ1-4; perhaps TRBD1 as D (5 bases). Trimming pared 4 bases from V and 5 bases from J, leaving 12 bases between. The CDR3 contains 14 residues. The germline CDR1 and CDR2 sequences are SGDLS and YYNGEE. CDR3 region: CASSSGSVNEKLFF. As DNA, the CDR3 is TGTGCCAGCAGCTCAGGGTCGGTAAATGAAAAACTGTTTTTT.

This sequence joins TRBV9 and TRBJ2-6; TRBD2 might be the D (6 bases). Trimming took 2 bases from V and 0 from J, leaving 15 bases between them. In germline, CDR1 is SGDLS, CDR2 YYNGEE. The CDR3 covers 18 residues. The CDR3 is CASSVSSASFSGANVLTF. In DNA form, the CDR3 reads TGTGCCAGCAGCGTTTCTAGCGCGTCGTTCTCTGGGGCCAACGTCCTGACTTTC.

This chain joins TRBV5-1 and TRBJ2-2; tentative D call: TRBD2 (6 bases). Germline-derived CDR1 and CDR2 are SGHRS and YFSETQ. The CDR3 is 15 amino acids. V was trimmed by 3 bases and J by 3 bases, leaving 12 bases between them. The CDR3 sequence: CASSSWGVDTGELFF. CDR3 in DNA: TGCGCCAGCAGCTCGTGGGGGGTGGACACCGGGGAGCTGTTTTTT.

The CDR3 here is CAWFSGGASEKLFF. DNA of the CDR3: TGTGCCTGGTTTTCTGGAGGGGCGAGTGAAAAACTGTTTTTT. The chain is built from TRBV30 and TRBJ1-4; TRBD1 is a possible D gene (5 bases). The ends were cut back, 5 bases at V and 7 bases at J, with 17 bases in the middle. The germline V gene encodes CDR1 GTSNPN and CDR2 SVGIG (reference sequence). The CDR3 extends over 14 amino acids.

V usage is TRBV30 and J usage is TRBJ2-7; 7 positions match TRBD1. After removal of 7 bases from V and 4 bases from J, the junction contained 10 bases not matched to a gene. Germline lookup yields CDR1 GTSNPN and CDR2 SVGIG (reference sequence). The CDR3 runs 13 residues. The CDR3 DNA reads TGTGCCTTTACGACAGGGAACTATTACGAGCAGTACTTC. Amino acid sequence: CAFTTGNYYEQYF.

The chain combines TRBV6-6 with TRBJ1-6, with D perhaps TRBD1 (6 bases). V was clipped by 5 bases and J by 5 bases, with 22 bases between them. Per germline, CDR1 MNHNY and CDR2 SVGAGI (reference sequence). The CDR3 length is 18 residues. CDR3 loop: CASSPQITGTGDNSPLHF. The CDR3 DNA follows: TGTGCCAGCAGTCCACAGATAACAGGGACGGGGGATAATTCACCCCTCCACTTT.

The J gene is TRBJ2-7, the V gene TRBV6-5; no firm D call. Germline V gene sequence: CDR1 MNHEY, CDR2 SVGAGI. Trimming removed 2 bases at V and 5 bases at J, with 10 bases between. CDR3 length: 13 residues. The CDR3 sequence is CASSYRERHEQYF. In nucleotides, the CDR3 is TGTGCCAGCAGTTACAGGGAACGCCACGAGCAGTACTTC.

The chain's CDR3 is CASSDSGMDWGTEAFF. The CDR3 DNA is TGTGCCAGCAGTGATTCGGGGATGGATTGGGGTACTGAAGCTTTCTTT. This sequence joins TRBV2 and TRBJ1-1; no clear D. Per germline, CDR1 SNHLY and CDR2 FYNNEI. This CDR3 spans 16 amino acids. V lost 3 bases and J lost 5, with 19 bases in between.

CDR3 sequence: CASSLSSSAGEDTIYF. Written as DNA, the CDR3 is TGTGCCAGCAGCTTAAGTAGTTCGGCAGGGGAGGACACCATATATTTT. This sequence joins TRBV7-3 and TRBJ1-3; D might be TRBD1 (6 bases). Germline V gene sequence: CDR1 SGHTA, CDR2 FQGTGA. The V end was cut by 1 base, the J end by 8 bases, with 18 bases between. This CDR3 region has 16 residues.

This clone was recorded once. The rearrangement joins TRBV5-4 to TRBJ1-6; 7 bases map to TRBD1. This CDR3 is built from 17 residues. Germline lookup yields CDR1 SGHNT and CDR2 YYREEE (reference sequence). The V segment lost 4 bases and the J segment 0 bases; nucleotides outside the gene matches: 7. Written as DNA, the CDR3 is TGTGCCAGCAGCATAGGACAGGCGGGCTCCTATAATTCACCCCTCCACTTT. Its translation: CASSIGQAGSYNSPLHF.

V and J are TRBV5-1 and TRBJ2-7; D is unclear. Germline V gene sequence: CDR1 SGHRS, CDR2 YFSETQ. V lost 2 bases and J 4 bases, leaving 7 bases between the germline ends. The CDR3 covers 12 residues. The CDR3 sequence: CASSFSGYEQYF. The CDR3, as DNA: TGCGCCAGCAGCTTTTCCGGATACGAGCAGTACTTC.

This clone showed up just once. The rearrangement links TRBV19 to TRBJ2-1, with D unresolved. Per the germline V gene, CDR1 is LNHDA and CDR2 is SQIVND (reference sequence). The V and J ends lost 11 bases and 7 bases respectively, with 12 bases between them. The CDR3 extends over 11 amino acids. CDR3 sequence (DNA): TGTGCCGCTCGTCTGGGGAATGAGCAGTTCTTC. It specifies CAARLGNEQFF. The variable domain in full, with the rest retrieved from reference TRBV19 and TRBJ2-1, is DGGITQSPKYLFRKEGQNVTLSCEQNLNHDAMYWYRQDPGQGLRLIYYSQIVNDFQKGDIAEGYSVSREKKESFPLTVTSAQKNPTAFYLCAARLGNEQFFGPGTRLTVL.